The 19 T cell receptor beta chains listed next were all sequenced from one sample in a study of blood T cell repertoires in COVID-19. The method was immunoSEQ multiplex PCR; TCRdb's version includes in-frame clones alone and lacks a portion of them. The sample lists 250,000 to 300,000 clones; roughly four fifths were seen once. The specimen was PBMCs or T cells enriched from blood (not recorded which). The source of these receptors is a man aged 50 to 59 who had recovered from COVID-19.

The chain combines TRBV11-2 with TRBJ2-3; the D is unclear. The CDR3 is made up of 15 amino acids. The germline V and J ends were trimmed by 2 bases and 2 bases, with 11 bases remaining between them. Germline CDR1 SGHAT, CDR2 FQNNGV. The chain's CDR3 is CASSLRGHTTDTQYF. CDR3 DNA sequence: TGTGCCAGCAGCTTACGAGGCCATACCACAGATACGCAGTATTTT.

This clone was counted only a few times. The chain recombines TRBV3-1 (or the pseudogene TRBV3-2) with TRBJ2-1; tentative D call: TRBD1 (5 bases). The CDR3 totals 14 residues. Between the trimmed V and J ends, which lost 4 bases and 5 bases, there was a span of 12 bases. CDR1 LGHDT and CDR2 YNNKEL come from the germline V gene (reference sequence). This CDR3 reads CASSLGRGNNEQFF. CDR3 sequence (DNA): TGTGCCAGCAGCCTTGGTAGGGGCAACAATGAGCAGTTCTTC.

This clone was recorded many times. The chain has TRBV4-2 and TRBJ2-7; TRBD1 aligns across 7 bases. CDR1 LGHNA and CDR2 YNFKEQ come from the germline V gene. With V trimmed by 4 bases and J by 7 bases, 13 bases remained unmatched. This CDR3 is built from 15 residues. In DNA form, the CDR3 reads TGTGCCAGCAGCCTCGCCGGGACAGACCTTGGGGAGCAGTACTTC. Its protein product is CASSLAGTDLGEQYF.

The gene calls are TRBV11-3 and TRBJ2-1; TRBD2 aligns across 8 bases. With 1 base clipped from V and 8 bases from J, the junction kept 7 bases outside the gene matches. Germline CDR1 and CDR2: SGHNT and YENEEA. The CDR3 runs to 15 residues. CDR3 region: CASSLVSGSRYEQFF. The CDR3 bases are TGTGCCAGCAGCTTAGTCAGCGGGAGTAGGTATGAGCAGTTCTTC.

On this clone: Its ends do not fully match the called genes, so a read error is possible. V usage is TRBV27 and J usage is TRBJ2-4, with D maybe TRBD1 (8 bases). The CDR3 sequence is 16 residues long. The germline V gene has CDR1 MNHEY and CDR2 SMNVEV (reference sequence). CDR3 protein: CASSLLQGGSKNIQYF. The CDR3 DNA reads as TGTGCCAGCAGCTTATTACAGGGGGGGTCCAAAAACATTCAGTACTTC.

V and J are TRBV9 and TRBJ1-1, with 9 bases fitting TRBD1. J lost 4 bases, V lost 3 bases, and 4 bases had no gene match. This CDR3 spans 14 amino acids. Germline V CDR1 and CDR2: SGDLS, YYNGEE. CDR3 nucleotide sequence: TGTGCCAGCAGCGCCCACAGGGGGCTCACTGAAGCTTTCTTT. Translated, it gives CASSAHRGLTEAFF.

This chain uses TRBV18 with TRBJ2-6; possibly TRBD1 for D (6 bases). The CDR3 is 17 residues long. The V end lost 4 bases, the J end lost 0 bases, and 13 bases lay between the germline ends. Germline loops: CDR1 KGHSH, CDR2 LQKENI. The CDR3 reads CASSLGQPTSGANVLTF. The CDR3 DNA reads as TGTGCCAGCTCACTCGGACAGCCCACCTCTGGGGCCAACGTCCTGACTTTC.

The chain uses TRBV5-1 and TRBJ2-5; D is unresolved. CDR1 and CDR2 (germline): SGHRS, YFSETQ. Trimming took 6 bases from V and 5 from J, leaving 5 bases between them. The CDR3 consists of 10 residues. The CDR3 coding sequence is TGCGCCAGCATCCTTGAGACCCAGTACTTC. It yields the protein CASILETQYF.

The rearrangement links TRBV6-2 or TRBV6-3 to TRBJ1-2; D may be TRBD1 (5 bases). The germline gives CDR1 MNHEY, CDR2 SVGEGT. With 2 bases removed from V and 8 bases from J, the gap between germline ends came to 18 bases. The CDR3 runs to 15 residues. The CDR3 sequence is CASSYRPRGSYGYTF. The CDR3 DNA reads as TGTGCCAGCAGTTACCGCCCCCGGGGGTCGTACGGCTACACCTTC.

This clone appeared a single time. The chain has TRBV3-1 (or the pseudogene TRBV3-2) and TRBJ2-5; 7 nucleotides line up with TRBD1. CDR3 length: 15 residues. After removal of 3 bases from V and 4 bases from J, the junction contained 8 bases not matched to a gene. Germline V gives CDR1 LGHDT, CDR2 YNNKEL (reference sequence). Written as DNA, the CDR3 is TGTGCCAGCAGCCAGGGACAGCCCGTAAGAGAGACCCAGTACTTC. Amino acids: CASSQGQPVRETQYF.

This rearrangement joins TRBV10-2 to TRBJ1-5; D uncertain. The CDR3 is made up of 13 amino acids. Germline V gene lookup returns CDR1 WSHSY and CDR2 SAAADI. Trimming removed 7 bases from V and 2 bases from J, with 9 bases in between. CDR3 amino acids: CASTGIGNQPQHF. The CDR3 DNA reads TGCGCCAGCACGGGGATCGGCAATCAGCCCCAGCATTTT.

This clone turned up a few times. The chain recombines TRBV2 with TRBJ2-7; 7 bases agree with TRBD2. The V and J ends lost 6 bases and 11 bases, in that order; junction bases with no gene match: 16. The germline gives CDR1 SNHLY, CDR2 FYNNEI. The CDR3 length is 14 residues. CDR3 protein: CASSPSREAESEYF. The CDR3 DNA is TGTGCCAGCAGCCCCTCCCGGGAGGCGGAATCAGAGTACTTC.

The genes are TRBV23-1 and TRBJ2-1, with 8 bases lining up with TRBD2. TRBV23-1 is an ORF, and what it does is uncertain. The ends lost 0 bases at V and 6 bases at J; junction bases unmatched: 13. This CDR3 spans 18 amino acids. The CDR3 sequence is CASSQSNRGGASFNEQFF. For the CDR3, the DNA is TGCGCCAGCAGTCAATCTAACCGGGGGGGGGCATCGTTCAATGAGCAGTTCTTC.

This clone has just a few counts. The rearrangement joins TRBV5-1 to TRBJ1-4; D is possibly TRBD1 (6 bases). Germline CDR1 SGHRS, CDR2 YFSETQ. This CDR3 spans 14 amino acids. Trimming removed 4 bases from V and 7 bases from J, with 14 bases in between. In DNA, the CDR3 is TGCGCCAGCAGCAAGGGGGTGGGTGGTGAAAAACTGTTTTTT. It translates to CASSKGVGGEKLFF.

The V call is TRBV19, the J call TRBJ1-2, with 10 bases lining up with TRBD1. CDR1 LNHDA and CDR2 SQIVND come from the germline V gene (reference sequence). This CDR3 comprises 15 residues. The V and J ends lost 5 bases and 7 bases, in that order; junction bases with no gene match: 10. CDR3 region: CASSVALWTGGGYTF. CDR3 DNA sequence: TGTGCCAGTAGTGTGGCGCTTTGGACAGGGGGTGGCTACACCTTC.

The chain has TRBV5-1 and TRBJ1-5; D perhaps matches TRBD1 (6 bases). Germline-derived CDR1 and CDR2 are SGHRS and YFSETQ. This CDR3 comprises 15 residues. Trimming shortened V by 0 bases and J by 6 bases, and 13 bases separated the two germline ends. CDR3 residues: CASSLGGGTSQPQHF. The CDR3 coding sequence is TGCGCCAGCAGCTTGGGGGGGGGCACGAGTCAGCCCCAGCATTTT.

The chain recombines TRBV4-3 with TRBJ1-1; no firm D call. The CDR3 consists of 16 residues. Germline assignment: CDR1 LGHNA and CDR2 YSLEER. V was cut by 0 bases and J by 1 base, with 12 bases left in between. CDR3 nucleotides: TGCGCCAGCAGCCAAGATAGCGGACGGGCGAACACTGAAGCTTTCTTT. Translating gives CASSQDSGRANTEAFF.

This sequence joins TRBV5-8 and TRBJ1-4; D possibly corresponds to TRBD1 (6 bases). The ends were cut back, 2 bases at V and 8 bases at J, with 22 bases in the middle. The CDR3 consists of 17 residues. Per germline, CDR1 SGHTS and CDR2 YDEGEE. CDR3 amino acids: CASSFSQGVGPSEKLFF. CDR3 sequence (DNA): TGTGCCAGCAGCTTCTCACAGGGAGTAGGGCCCAGCGAAAAACTGTTTTTT. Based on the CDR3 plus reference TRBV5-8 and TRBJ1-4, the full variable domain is EAGVTQSPTHLIKTRGQQATLRCSPISGHTSVYWYQQALGLGLQFLLWYDEGEERNRGNFPPRFSGRQFPNYSSELNVNALELEDSALYLCASSFSQGVGPSEKLFFGSGTQLSVL.

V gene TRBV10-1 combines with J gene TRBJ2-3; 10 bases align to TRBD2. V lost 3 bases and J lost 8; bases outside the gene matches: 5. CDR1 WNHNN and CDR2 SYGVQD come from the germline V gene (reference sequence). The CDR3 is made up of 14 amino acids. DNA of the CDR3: TGCGCCAGCAGTGAAACAGCGGGAGGGGGTACGCAGTATTTT. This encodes CASSETAGGGTQYF.